Each of the 27 T cell receptor beta chains below was sequenced from the same sample in a study of shared clonotypes between healthy human individuals. Repertoires were generated with immunoSEQ multiplex PCR, while TCRdb's copy carries only in-frame clones and drops some. The table has about 1.1 million clones, about 72% seen once. The sample consisted of memory CD4+ T cells from PBMCs. Subset here: CD45RA-negative fraction. These receptors originate from a man aged 18 to 35 in good health. Some clones in this sample may be carry-over from other donors' samples.

Concerning this clone itself: At the DNA level, this CDR3 is encoded by other sequences in the same sample as well. The chain carries TRBV5-1 and TRBJ2-3; D is perhaps TRBD2 (6 bases). V lost 4 bases, J lost 0 bases, and 9 bases lay in between. CDR1 is SGHRS and CDR2 is YFSETQ in the germline V gene. This CDR3 is 14 amino acids long. CDR3 DNA: TGCGCCAGCAGCCTAGGACTAAGCACAGATACGCAGTATTTT. Residues: CASSLGLSTDTQYF.

This chain links TRBV14 with TRBJ2-7, with D unresolved. CDR3 size: 12 residues. Trimming pared 0 bases from V and 4 bases from J, leaving 4 bases between. Germline V CDR1 and CDR2: SGHDN, FVKESK. The CDR3 loop is CASSQDRYEQYF. The DNA of the CDR3 is TGTGCCAGCAGCCAAGACAGGTACGAGCAGTACTTC. Full variable domain (rest looked up from reference TRBV14 and TRBJ2-7): EAGVTQFPSHSVIEKGQTVTLRCDPISGHDNLYWYRRVMGKEIKFLLHFVKESKQDESGMPNNRFLAERTGGTYSTLKVQPAELEDSGVYFCASSQDRYEQYFGPGTRLTVT.

The V call is TRBV7-2, the J call TRBJ1-2; possible D gene TRBD1, 6 bases. V dropped 5 bases and J dropped 10 bases, with 11 bases sitting between them. The germline V gene encodes CDR1 SGHTA and CDR2 FQGNSA. The CDR3 totals 11 residues. In DNA, the CDR3 is TGTGCCAGCAGCCATGACAGGTTCTACACCTTC. Amino acids: CASSHDRFYTF.

This clone was counted a few times. The sample has other DNA sequences that encode this CDR3 too. V usage is TRBV2 and J usage is TRBJ1-5, with D uncertain. Trimming shortened V by 3 bases and J by 3 bases, and 6 bases separated the two germline ends. This CDR3 contains 13 residues. CDR1 is SNHLY, CDR2 FYNNEI, per germline. The DNA for the CDR3 is TGTGCCAGCAGTGACAGGATCAATCAGCCCCAGCATTTT. Translation: CASSDRINQPQHF. Together with reference TRBV2 and TRBJ1-5, the CDR3 gives the full variable domain: EPEVTQTPSHQVTQMGQEVILRCVPISNHLYFYWYRQILGQKVEFLVSFYNNEISEKSEIFDDQFSVERPDGSNFTLKIRSTKLEDSAMYFCASSDRINQPQHFGDGTRLSIL.

This chain joins TRBV2 and TRBJ2-7; the D gene is possibly TRBD1 (6 bases). Germline-derived CDR1 and CDR2 are SNHLY and FYNNEI. This CDR3 is built from 14 residues. V was cut by 4 bases and J by 5 bases, with 15 bases left in between. CDR3 sequence (DNA): TGTGCCAGCAGTGTTGGTCAGGGGTCACACGAGCAGTACTTC. It encodes CASSVGQGSHEQYF. The variable domain in full, with the rest retrieved from reference TRBV2 and TRBJ2-7, is EPEVTQTPSHQVTQMGQEVILRCVPISNHLYFYWYRQILGQKVEFLVSFYNNEISEKSEIFDDQFSVERPDGSNFTLKIRSTKLEDSAMYFCASSVGQGSHEQYFGPGTRLTVT.

V is TRBV29-1 and J is TRBJ2-2, with TRBD1 matching 8 bases. The CDR3 loop spans 14 amino acids. Looked up from germline, CDR1 is SQVTM and CDR2 is ANQGSEA. CDR3 sequence (DNA): TGCACCGCCTTGCGGCAGGGGGCCACCGGGGAGCTGTTTTTT. Its protein product is CTALRQGATGELFF.

V gene TRBV6-1 combines with J gene TRBJ2-5, with TRBD1 as a possible D gene (6 bases). V lost 8 bases to trimming and J lost 9 bases, with 22 bases between them. This CDR3 contains 14 residues. CDR1 is MNHNS and CDR2 is SASEGT in the germline V gene. The CDR3 region has the DNA TGTGCCAGCCCTCCGGGACACTCGATCGGGGCCCAGTACTTC. It is translated as CASPPGHSIGAQYF.

This clone was picked up one time. The chain has TRBV19 and TRBJ2-1; D might be TRBD1 or TRBD2, each matching 5 bases. The CDR3 is 15 amino acids. Per germline, CDR1 LNHDA and CDR2 SQIVND (reference sequence). With 4 bases removed from V and 2 bases from J, the gap between germline ends came to 12 bases. This CDR3 is CASSTGTVTYNEQFF. The CDR3 region has the DNA TGTGCCAGTAGTACCGGGACGGTTACCTACAATGAGCAGTTCTTC.

V and J are TRBV28 and TRBJ1-2; 8 nucleotides match TRBD1. Germline values: CDR1 MDHEN, CDR2 SYDVKM. The length of the CDR3 is 14 residues. Trimming removed 4 bases from V and 3 bases from J; junction bases left unmatched: 4. The CDR3 coding sequence is TGTGCCAGCAGTTCCGAGACAGGGGACTATGGCTACACCTTC. Protein: CASSSETGDYGYTF.

V is TRBV18 and J is TRBJ1-1; no clear D gene. This CDR3 comprises 14 residues. Germline V gene sequence: CDR1 KGHSH, CDR2 LQKENI. V lost 3 bases, J lost 1 base, and 9 bases lay in between. The CDR3 region has the DNA TGTGCCAGCTCACCGAGCCAGAGGAACACTGAAGCTTTCTTT. This encodes CASSPSQRNTEAFF.

This clone was seen just once. V gene TRBV2 combines with J gene TRBJ1-1; a possible D gene is TRBD1 (5 bases). Looked up from germline, CDR1 is SNHLY and CDR2 is FYNNEI. The CDR3 runs 15 residues. The V end lost 6 bases, the J end lost 2 bases, and 16 bases lay between the germline ends. CDR3 nucleotide sequence: TGTGCCAGCAGCGACAGTGCCACTGTTAACACTGAAGCTTTCTTT. This sequence encodes CASSDSATVNTEAFF.

The chain links TRBV7-9 to TRBJ2-3; D is possibly TRBD1 or TRBD2 (5 bases each). This CDR3 has 15 amino acids. V lost 8 bases to trimming and J lost 3 bases, with 18 bases between them. Germline V gives CDR1 SEHNR, CDR2 FQNEAQ (reference sequence). CDR3 DNA: TGTGCCAGCGCCTCCGGGGACGGGGTAACAGATACGCAGTATTTT. Residues: CASASGDGVTDTQYF.

The genes are TRBV18 and TRBJ2-7; no reliable D call. The CDR3 length is 14 residues. Trimming took 0 bases from V and 4 from J, leaving 10 bases between them. The germline gives CDR1 KGHSH, CDR2 LQKENI. The CDR3 sequence: CASSPPARRYEQYF. The CDR3 DNA follows: TGTGCCAGCTCACCACCGGCTAGAAGGTACGAGCAGTACTTC. Filled out from reference TRBV18 and TRBJ2-7, the complete variable domain reads NAGVMQNPRHLVRRRGQEARLRCSPMKGHSHVYWYRQLPEEGLKFMVYLQKENIIDESGMPKERFSAEFPKEGPSILRIQQVVRGDSAAYFCASSPPARRYEQYFGPGTRLTVT.

The rearrangement links TRBV18 to TRBJ2-1, with a weak D call TRBD2 (6 bases). The CDR3 loop spans 13 amino acids. From germline, CDR1 is KGHSH and CDR2 LQKENI. Trimming took 2 bases from V and 8 from J, leaving 10 bases between them. The CDR3: CASSPAGPDEQFF. Written as DNA, the CDR3 is TGTGCCAGCTCACCAGCGGGGCCTGATGAGCAGTTCTTC. Filled out from reference TRBV18 and TRBJ2-1, the complete variable domain reads NAGVMQNPRHLVRRRGQEARLRCSPMKGHSHVYWYRQLPEEGLKFMVYLQKENIIDESGMPKERFSAEFPKEGPSILRIQQVVRGDSAAYFCASSPAGPDEQFFGPGTRLTVL.

The CDR3 DNA reads as TGTGCCAGCAGCTGGGACAGAAGCACAGATACGCAGTATTTT. Translation: CASSWDRSTDTQYF. The V call is TRBV5-4, the J call TRBJ2-3; 7 positions agree with TRBD1. Germline lookup yields CDR1 SGHNT and CDR2 YYREEE (reference sequence). V lost 3 bases, J lost 0 bases, and 1 base stayed unmatched. The CDR3 covers 14 residues. Using reference TRBV5-4 and TRBJ2-3 for the parts outside the CDR3, the full variable domain is ETGVTQSPTHLIKTRGQQVTLRCSSQSGHNTVSWYQQALGQGPQFIFQYYREEENGRGNFPPRFSGLQFPNYSSELNVNALELDDSALYLCASSWDRSTDTQYFGPGTRLTVL.

This clone has just a few counts. The gene calls are TRBV29-1 and TRBJ1-1, with D uncertain. Germline CDR1 is SQVTM and CDR2 is ANQGSEA. The V end lost 4 bases, the J end lost 11 bases, and 20 bases lay between the germline ends. This CDR3 has 13 amino acids. As DNA, the CDR3 is TGCAGCGTTGTAGCTGTGACGGGCGTCCACGCTTTCTTT. It translates to CSVVAVTGVHAFF.

Ten or more counts support this clone. CDR3 nucleotide sequence: TGTGCCAGCAGCCCGTCACTAGCGGACTCCTACAATGAGCAGTTCTTC. It translates to CASSPSLADSYNEQFF. J is TRBJ2-1 and V is TRBV7-9; 8 bases line up with TRBD2. Trimming took 5 bases from V and 0 from J; bases not matched to a gene: 6. This CDR3 has 16 residues. Per the germline V gene, CDR1 is SEHNR and CDR2 is FQNEAQ (reference sequence).

Only a few counts were recorded for this clone. The rearrangement links TRBV30 to TRBJ1-5, with unresolved D. The germline CDR1 and CDR2 sequences are GTSNPN and SVGIG (reference sequence). The CDR3 has 14 amino acids. V dropped 2 bases and J dropped 0 bases, with 8 bases sitting between them. In DNA form, the CDR3 reads TGTGCCTGGAGTACGCAAGGTAGCAATCAGCCCCAGCATTTT. This encodes CAWSTQGSNQPQHF.

The chain recombines TRBV10-2 with TRBJ2-5; the match to TRBD1 covers 9 bases. There are 15 residues in the CDR3. Germline lookup yields CDR1 WSHSY and CDR2 SAAADI. Trimming removed 3 bases from V and 1 base from J; junction bases left unmatched: 3. The CDR3 reads CASSDTGGPQETQYF. The CDR3 nucleotides read TGCGCCAGCAGTGACACAGGGGGCCCCCAAGAGACCCAGTACTTC.

CDR3 residues: CAIGGTGLSYEQYF. CDR3 nucleotide sequence: TGTGCCATCGGGGGGACAGGTCTCTCCTACGAGCAGTACTTC. The gene calls are TRBV10-3 and TRBJ2-7; 8 nucleotides line up with TRBD1. CDR3 length: 14 residues. The J segment lost 0 bases and the V segment lost 8 bases, leaving 6 bases of the junction unmatched. CDR1 and CDR2 from the germline V gene are ENHRY and SYGVKD.

The V call is TRBV7-3, the J call TRBJ2-1, with 15 positions matching TRBD2. The germline V gene encodes CDR1 SGHTA and CDR2 FQGTGA. Trimming at V came to 2 bases and at J to 9 bases, leaving 20 bases not matched to a gene. The CDR3 runs to 21 residues. CDR3 DNA: TGTGCCAGCAGCTTATTGGGGCCGACTCGGACTAGCGGGAGGGAATCCGTTGAGCAGTTCTTC. Its protein product is CASSLLGPTRTSGRESVEQFF.

The J gene is TRBJ2-1, the V gene TRBV29-1, with a weak D call TRBD2 (6 bases). This CDR3 comprises 15 residues. With 3 bases removed from V and 13 bases from J, the gap between germline ends came to 25 bases. Germline V gene lookup returns CDR1 SQVTM and CDR2 ANQGSEA. The CDR3 sequence is CSVDSLHRGRTTQFF. CDR3 nucleotides: TGCAGCGTTGACTCGCTCCATCGAGGTCGGACTACACAGTTCTTC.

CDR3 nucleotides: TGTGCCAGCATAGAGAGGGAGGGGACTGGCTACACCTTC. It translates to CASIEREGTGYTF. The V gene is TRBV2, the J gene TRBJ1-2; TRBD1 might be the D (5 bases). Trimming took 7 bases from V and 7 from J, leaving 16 bases between them. Germline V CDR1 and CDR2: SNHLY, FYNNEI. This CDR3 has 13 residues.

This sequence joins TRBV30 and TRBJ2-1; 8 bases fit TRBD2. V lost 1 base, J lost 5 bases, and 13 bases stayed unmatched. This CDR3 region has 17 residues. Germline CDR1 GTSNPN, CDR2 SVGIG (reference sequence). This CDR3 reads CAWSGSGRGPLHNEQFF. CDR3 DNA: TGTGCCTGGAGTGGGAGCGGGAGAGGTCCCCTCCACAATGAGCAGTTCTTC.

The CDR3 loop is CASSTADATNEKLFF. Written as DNA, the CDR3 is TGTGCCAGCAGTACAGCAGACGCAACTAATGAAAAACTGTTTTTT. The chain combines TRBV28 with TRBJ1-4; D remains ambiguous. Germline assignment: CDR1 MDHEN and CDR2 SYDVKM. This CDR3 is built from 15 residues. The V end lost 5 bases, the J end lost 0 bases, and 10 bases lay between the germline ends. Full variable domain (rest looked up from reference TRBV28 and TRBJ1-4): DVKVTQSSRYLVKRTGEKVFLECVQDMDHENMFWYRQDPGLGLRLIYFSYDVKMKEKGDIPEGYSVSREKKERFSLILESASTNQTSMYLCASSTADATNEKLFFGSGTQLSVL.

The rearrangement uses TRBV4-1 and TRBJ2-5, with TRBD2 matching 13 bases. CDR3 length: 18 amino acids. Trimming cost V 4 bases and J 5 bases; bases outside gene matches: 13. Germline V gives CDR1 MGHRA, CDR2 YSYEKL. In nucleotides, the CDR3 is TGCGCCAGCAGCCCTCGGACTAGCGGGAGCCCCGGGTTCGAGACCCAGTACTTC. Its translation: CASSPRTSGSPGFETQYF.

This clone occurred once. This rearrangement joins TRBV19 to TRBJ1-1; unclear D gene. V was clipped by 3 bases and J by 2 bases, with 10 bases between them. The CDR3 has 14 residues. Germline V CDR1 and CDR2: LNHDA, SQIVND (reference sequence). The CDR3 protein is CASSMRAENTEAFF. CDR3 nucleotide sequence: TGTGCCAGTAGTATGAGGGCTGAAAACACTGAAGCTTTCTTT.